The 19 T cell receptor beta chains below were found in one sample sequenced in a study of type 1 and type 2 diabetes patients (TCRdb year 2016). The instrument given in TCRdb is Illumina MiSeq. Genomic DNA from sorted T cell subsets was used as template for TCRbeta CDR3 amplification. The TCRbeta CDR3 region was amplified by multiplex PCR using 30 forward and 13 reverse primers. The public reads were reprocessed in TCRdb via fastp at Q25 and MiXCR, keeping in-frame beta chains. Each record represents a unique CDR3 protein, reported with the most common genes and DNA among its rows. Present in this sample are approximately 260,000 distinct CDR3 sequences, roughly 50% of which were seen just once. Roughly an eighth of the sample comes from the top ten. Specimen: peripheral blood mononuclear cells (PBMCs). These receptor sequences come from a young man with type 2 diabetes.

This clonotype was recorded many times. The V call is TRBV2, the J call TRBJ1-2, with no clear D. The CDR3 covers 12 residues. In germline, CDR1 is SNHLY, CDR2 FYNNEI. Trimming removed 6 bases at V and 7 bases at J, with 12 bases between. The CDR3 loop reads CASRTVTGGYTF. CDR3 coding DNA: TGTGCCAGCAGAACAGTCACTGGTGGCTACACCTTC.

This clonotype was counted only a few times. The chain is built from TRBV7-6 and TRBJ2-2; TRBD1 agrees at 8 bases. The CDR3 is made up of 16 amino acids. The junction had 2 bases not matched to a gene; V was cut back by 1 base and J by 1 base. CDR1 SGHVS and CDR2 FNYEAQ come from the germline V gene. The CDR3 region has the DNA TGTGCCAGCAGCTTAGTGGGGACAGGGAACACCGGGGAGCTGTTTTTT. Translated: CASSLVGTGNTGELFF.

The V gene is TRBV7-8, the J gene TRBJ2-5, with 8 bases that match TRBD1. Germline CDR1 SGHVS, CDR2 FQNEAQ. CDR3 size: 19 residues. V lost 3 bases and J lost 0; bases outside the gene matches: 15. The CDR3 loop is CASSFISLAGGAYQETQYF. Here the CDR3 DNA reads TGTGCCAGCAGCTTTATCTCACTCGCAGGGGGCGCTTACCAAGAGACCCAGTACTTC. The variable domain in full, with the rest retrieved from reference TRBV7-8 and TRBJ2-5, is GAGVSQSPRYKVAKRGQDVALRCDPISGHVSLFWYQQALGQGPEFLTYFQNEAQLDKSGLPSDRFFAERPEGSVSTLKIQRTQQEDSAVYLCASSFISLAGGAYQETQYFGPGTRLLVL.

This clonotype has only one observation. The gene calls are TRBV18 and TRBJ2-7; D unclear. CDR1 is KGHSH, CDR2 LQKENI, per germline. The V end lost 2 bases, the J end lost 2 bases, and 4 bases lay between the germline ends. This CDR3 is 12 amino acids long. The CDR3 sequence: CASSPKTYEQYF. CDR3 nucleotides: TGTGCCAGCTCACCAAAAACCTACGAGCAGTACTTC.

This chain joins TRBV7-2 and TRBJ2-5, with 8 bases matching TRBD2. CDR1 and CDR2 (germline): SGHTA, FQGNSA. Trimming at V came to 5 bases and at J to 3 bases, leaving 2 bases not matched to a gene. This CDR3 contains 13 residues. This chain's CDR3 is CASSQAGEETQYF. The CDR3 region has the DNA TGTGCCAGCAGCCAAGCGGGGGAAGAGACCCAGTACTTC.

The chain recombines TRBV12-3 or TRBV12-4 with TRBJ2-1; TRBD1 is a possible D gene (8 bases). CDR3 length: 13 amino acids. Trimming cost V 5 bases and J 10 bases, with 15 bases left between them. This CDR3 reads CASSRTGGEEQFF. CDR3 in DNA: TGTGCCAGCAGTAGAACAGGGGGGGAGGAGCAGTTCTTC.

There are many counts of this clonotype. The chain carries TRBV19 and TRBJ1-6, with D perhaps matching TRBD1 (5 bases). The V end lost 10 bases, the J end lost 5 bases, and 15 bases lay between the germline ends. Germline lookup yields CDR1 LNHDA and CDR2 SQIVND (reference sequence). CDR3 length: 14 residues. CDR3 amino acids: CATTARGHNSPLHF. CDR3 sequence (DNA): TGTGCCACCACCGCAAGGGGTCATAATTCACCCCTCCACTTT.

The chain joins TRBV12-3 or TRBV12-4 to TRBJ1-1; a possible D gene is TRBD1 (5 bases). Between the trimmed V and J ends, which lost 6 bases and 11 bases, there was a span of 16 bases. The CDR3 length is 12 residues. The CDR3 sequence: CASSQGGREAFF. The CDR3 coding sequence is TGTGCCAGCAGCCAGGGAGGGAGGGAGGCTTTCTTT.

This chain joins TRBV10-3 and TRBJ2-2; the D gene could be TRBD1 or TRBD2 (5 bases each). The V gene lost 4 bases and the J gene lost 6 bases, with 15 bases spanning the gap. The CDR3 has 15 amino acids. The germline CDR1 and CDR2 sequences are ENHRY and SYGVKD. CDR3 residues: CAISGDGPNAGELFF. The CDR3 DNA follows: TGTGCCATCAGTGGGGACGGACCAAACGCCGGGGAGCTGTTTTTT.

CDR3 nucleotide sequence: TGTGCCAGCAGCCAAGGGACTAGCGGGGCCGAGACCCAGTACTTC. This sequence encodes CASSQGTSGAETQYF. This chain uses TRBV3-1 with TRBJ2-5; TRBD2 matches 12 bases. This CDR3 comprises 15 residues. Per the germline V gene, CDR1 is LGHDT and CDR2 is YNNKEL (reference sequence). V shed 1 base and J 5 bases; nucleotides not matched to a gene: 2.

V gene TRBV19 combines with J gene TRBJ2-7; 9 bases match TRBD2. There are 14 residues in the CDR3. CDR1 is LNHDA and CDR2 is SQIVND in the germline V gene (reference sequence). J was trimmed by 2 bases and V by 6 bases; bases with no gene match: 5. The CDR3 protein is CASRKAGGPYEQYF. In nucleotides, the CDR3 is TGTGCCAGTAGGAAAGCGGGAGGTCCCTACGAGCAGTACTTC.

This clonotype was seen a handful of times. One junction end disagrees with the germline gene, perhaps due to a read error. The rearrangement joins TRBV12-3 or TRBV12-4 to TRBJ2-7; 10 bases match TRBD1. CDR3 length: 16 amino acids. The CDR3 DNA is TGTGCCATCAGTGACCTCACCGGACAGGGGGGCGGCGAGCAGTACTTC. It encodes CAISDLTGQGGGEQYF.

There are a few counts of this clonotype. The chain carries TRBV28 and TRBJ2-1; D possibly uses TRBD1 or TRBD2 (5 bases each). The CDR3 totals 15 residues. The germline V gene has CDR1 MDHEN and CDR2 SYDVKM. With 5 bases removed from V and 6 bases from J, the gap between germline ends came to 17 bases. CDR3 DNA: TGTGCCAGCAGTCGCCCTGGTGGGGCGGGCAATGAGCAGTTCTTC. Translating it yields CASSRPGGAGNEQFF.

This clonotype was seen a few times. The genes are TRBV7-8 and TRBJ2-7; the match to TRBD2 covers 10 bases. This CDR3 spans 14 amino acids. After removal of 1 base from V and 6 bases from J, the junction contained 3 bases not matched to a gene. Germline CDR1 is SGHVS and CDR2 is FQNEAQ. CDR3 region: CASSLVRLAGEQYF. Written as DNA, the CDR3 is TGTGCCAGCAGCTTAGTTCGACTAGCGGGCGAGCAGTACTTC.

V usage is TRBV28 and J usage is TRBJ2-7, with D perhaps TRBD1 (6 bases). The V gene lost 7 bases and the J gene lost 4 bases, with 14 bases spanning the gap. CDR3 length: 13 amino acids. CDR1 and CDR2 (germline): MDHEN, SYDVKM. CDR3 bases: TGTGCCAGCACAGGGGCAGGCGTGTACGAGCAGTACTTC. The encoded protein is CASTGAGVYEQYF.

This clonotype has a single count. A read error may account for a junction end that differs from germline. The genes are TRBV5-1 and TRBJ1-6, with 8 bases lining up with TRBD1. The CDR3 consists of 16 residues. From germline, CDR1 is SGHRS and CDR2 YFSETQ. DNA for the CDR3: TGCGCCAGCAACTTGGAAGGCAGGGGGCAGATGGGACCCCTCCACTTT. Its protein is CASNLEGRGQMGPLHF.

The chain recombines TRBV7-2 with TRBJ2-2; D not certain. The length of the CDR3 is 15 residues. V lost 2 bases, J lost 5 bases, and 12 bases lay in between. CDR1 SGHTA and CDR2 FQGNSA come from the germline V gene. The CDR3 DNA reads as TGTGCCAGCAGCTTATCAACACGGGCTACCGGGGAGCTGTTTTTT. Protein product: CASSLSTRATGELFF.

The gene calls are TRBV19 and TRBJ2-5, with D possibly matching TRBD2 (6 bases). The V and J ends lost 6 bases and 9 bases respectively, with 20 bases between them. CDR3 size: 14 residues. In germline, CDR1 is LNHDA, CDR2 SQIVND (reference sequence). The CDR3 spells CASSSTRVGEAQYF. The CDR3 DNA follows: TGTGCCAGTAGCAGTACACGGGTAGGGGAGGCCCAGTACTTC.

By share, this clonotype counts as medium-sized. The genes are TRBV2 and TRBJ2-7; the D gene is possibly TRBD1 (5 bases). The CDR3 covers 12 residues. Germline loops: CDR1 SNHLY, CDR2 FYNNEI. Deletions cut 6 bases from V and 3 bases from J, with 9 bases between. CDR3 sequence reads: CASSGQGYEQYF. CDR3 nucleotides: TGTGCCAGCAGCGGACAAGGCTACGAGCAGTACTTC.